Described below is a single TCR beta chain sequence and its context. Its antigen is unidentified. The PCR had 60 Vbeta and 13 Jbeta primers. Measured with immunoSEQ multiplex PCR; TCRdb has only the in-frame clones, and not every one. The table includes about 140,000 clones, more than 60% detected once. The source of the sample is a study of cytomegalovirus exposure and HLA in healthy donors. The germline CDR1 and CDR2 sequences are SGHRS and YFSETQ. The CDR3 runs 17 residues. With V trimmed by 0 bases and J by 1 base, 7 bases remained unmatched. Study-wide findings and caveats: DRB1 showed the most TCR associations and HLA-C the fewest in a later analysis, as rates varied by HLA locus.

The receptor was derived from an older woman in good health and CMV-seronegative. The V and J genes are TRBV5-1 and TRBJ1-5; 7 nucleotides align to TRBD1. Sequenced material: PBMCs. The CDR3 reads CASSLGSGGKSNQPQHF. The CDR3 nucleotides are TGCGCCAGCAGCTTGGGGTCAGGGGGTAAGAGCAATCAGCCCCAGCATTTT.